What follows are 10 T cell receptor beta chains derived from one specimen sequenced in a study of CD8 T cells in Susac syndrome. Reverse transcription used about 0.45 to 1 ug RNA and random hexamers. TCRdb recomputed calls from the immunoSEQ multiplex PCR reads with MiXCR, one row per CDR3 protein. In the table there are roughly 120,000 distinct CDR3 sequences, 93% of which are singletons. The specimen sequenced was CD4+ T cells from PBMCs. The receptors stem from a human donor with multiple sclerosis.

V usage is TRBV29-1 and J usage is TRBJ1-2, with 9 positions matching TRBD1. CDR3 length: 13 amino acids. Per germline, CDR1 SQVTM and CDR2 ANQGSEA. J gave up 7 bases and V 8 bases, and 11 bases lay outside the gene matches. The CDR3 DNA reads TGCAGCTTACGACAGGGGGGAGTCGGTGGCTACACCTTC. Translated: CSLRQGGVGGYTF.

The CDR3 bases are TGCGCCAGCAGCCAAGTGGGGAATGCTGACACCGGGGAGCTGTTTTTT. It codes for CASSQVGNADTGELFF. The rearrangement joins TRBV4-1 to TRBJ2-2; D is ambiguous. Per germline, CDR1 MGHRA and CDR2 YSYEKL. With 1 base removed from V and 3 bases from J, the gap between germline ends came to 12 bases. The CDR3 extends over 16 amino acids.

V is TRBV13 and J is TRBJ1-2, with 9 bases aligning to TRBD1. The germline V gene has CDR1 PRHDT and CDR2 FYEKMQ (reference sequence). The J segment lost 8 bases and the V segment lost 5 bases, leaving 9 bases of the junction unmatched. This CDR3 region has 14 residues. The CDR3 loop is CASSIRGTGKGYTF. Written as DNA, the CDR3 is TGTGCCAGCAGCATCCGCGGGACAGGGAAGGGCTACACCTTC. The full variable domain, in which reference TRBV13 and TRBJ1-2 provide the parts outside the CDR3, is AAGVIQSPRHLIKEKRETATLKCYPIPRHDTVYWYQQGPGQDPQFLISFYEKMQSDKGSIPDRFSAQQFSDYHSELNMSSLELGDSALYFCASSIRGTGKGYTFGSGTRLTVV.

J is TRBJ2-7 and V is TRBV15, with 7 positions matching TRBD2. J lost 2 bases, V lost 0 bases, and 10 bases had no gene match. Germline V lookup: CDR1 LNHNV, CDR2 YYDKDF (reference sequence). There are 17 residues in the CDR3. The CDR3: CATSREYTKAGPYEQYF. The CDR3 region has the DNA TGTGCCACCAGCAGAGAGTATACTAAAGCGGGGCCCTACGAGCAGTACTTC.

This clonotype has just a few counts. The chain is built from TRBV7-3 and TRBJ2-7, with 9 nucleotides matching TRBD2. This CDR3 has 15 residues. Losses at the gene ends were 3 bases for V and 4 bases for J; bases not matched to a gene: 7. The germline CDR1 and CDR2 sequences are SGHTA and FQGTGA. The CDR3 DNA sequence: TGTGCCAGCAGCTTGAGAGGCGGGGGGGCGTACGAGCAGTACTTC. Its translation: CASSLRGGGAYEQYF.

The rearrangement uses TRBV27 and TRBJ1-6; weak D call: TRBD1 (5 bases). Germline V gene lookup returns CDR1 MNHEY and CDR2 SMNVEV (reference sequence). The V and J ends lost 4 bases and 5 bases respectively, with 15 bases between them. The CDR3 consists of 16 residues. The CDR3: CASSYQGIYNNSPLHF. The CDR3 DNA reads TGTGCCAGCAGTTATCAGGGAATCTACAATAATTCACCCCTCCACTTT.

The gene calls are TRBV20-1 and TRBJ2-5; TRBD1 might be the D (5 bases). The germline V gene encodes CDR1 DFQATT and CDR2 SNEGSKA (reference sequence). Trimming took 0 bases from V and 0 from J, leaving 14 bases between them. The CDR3 loop spans 16 amino acids. CDR3 nucleotides: TGCAGTGCTAGAGATTGGCAGGGATTGTACCAAGAGACCCAGTACTTC. Encoded protein: CSARDWQGLYQETQYF.

The chain employs TRBV30 and TRBJ2-2; 7 bases are shared with TRBD1. Germline V lookup: CDR1 GTSNPN, CDR2 SVGIG (reference sequence). The trim removed 5 bases at V and 2 bases at J, leaving 5 bases unmatched. CDR3 length: 14 amino acids. As DNA, the CDR3 is TGTGCCTGGGCCGGGACAGTAAACACCGGGGAGCTGTTTTTT. Protein: CAWAGTVNTGELFF. Combining the CDR3 with reference TRBV30 and TRBJ2-2 gives the whole variable domain SQTIHQWPATLVQPVGSPLSLECTVEGTSNPNLYWYRQAAGRGLQLLFYSVGIGQISSEVPQNLSASRPQDRQFILSSKKLLLSDSGFYLCAWAGTVNTGELFFGEGSRLTVL.

The V gene is TRBV6-5, the J gene TRBJ2-7; D not certain. The CDR3 extends over 11 amino acids. Trimming pared 2 bases from V and 6 bases from J, leaving 5 bases between. The germline V gene encodes CDR1 MNHEY and CDR2 SVGAGI. CDR3 residues: CASSYRSEQYF. CDR3 bases: TGTGCCAGCAGTTACAGGTCCGAGCAGTACTTC.

The chain recombines TRBV7-9 with TRBJ1-1; 7 nucleotides match TRBD1. J lost 4 bases, V lost 6 bases, and 11 bases had no gene match. Germline CDR1 SEHNR, CDR2 FQNEAQ (reference sequence). This CDR3 has 15 residues. Written as DNA, the CDR3 is TGTGCCAGCAGGCCCCGAGGGACAGCAAGCACTGAAGCTTTCTTT. Amino acid sequence: CASRPRGTASTEAFF.